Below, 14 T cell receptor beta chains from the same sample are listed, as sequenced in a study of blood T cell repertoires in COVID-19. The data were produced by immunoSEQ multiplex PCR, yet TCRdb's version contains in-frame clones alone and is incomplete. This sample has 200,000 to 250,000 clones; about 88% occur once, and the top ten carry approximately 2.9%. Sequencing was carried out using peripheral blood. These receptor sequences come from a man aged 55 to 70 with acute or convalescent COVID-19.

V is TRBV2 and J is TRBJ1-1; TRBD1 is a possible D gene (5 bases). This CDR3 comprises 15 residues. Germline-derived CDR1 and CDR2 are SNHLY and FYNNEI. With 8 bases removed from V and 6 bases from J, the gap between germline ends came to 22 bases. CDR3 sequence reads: CASFITGAGPPEAFF. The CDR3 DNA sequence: TGTGCCAGCTTTATAACAGGCGCCGGACCTCCTGAAGCTTTCTTT.

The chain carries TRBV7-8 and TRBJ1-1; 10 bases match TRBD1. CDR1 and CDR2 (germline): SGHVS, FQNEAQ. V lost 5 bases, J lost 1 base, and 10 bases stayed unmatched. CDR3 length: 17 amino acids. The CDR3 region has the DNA TGTGCCAGCAGCCCCAGGGGGGGACAGGGGCAGAACACTGAAGCTTTCTTT. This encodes CASSPRGGQGQNTEAFF.

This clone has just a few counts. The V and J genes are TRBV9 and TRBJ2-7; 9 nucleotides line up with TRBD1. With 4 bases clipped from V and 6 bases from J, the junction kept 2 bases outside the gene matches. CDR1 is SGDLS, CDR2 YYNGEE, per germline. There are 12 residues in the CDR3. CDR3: CASSMDRGEQYF. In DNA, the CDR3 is TGTGCCAGCAGCATGGACAGGGGCGAGCAGTACTTC.

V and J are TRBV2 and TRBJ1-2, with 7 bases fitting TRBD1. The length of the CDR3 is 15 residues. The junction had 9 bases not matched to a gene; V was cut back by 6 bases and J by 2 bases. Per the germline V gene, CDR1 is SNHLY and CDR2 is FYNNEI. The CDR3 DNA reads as TGTGCCAGCAGGATGGATAGGGGGCGCAACTATGGCTACACCTTC. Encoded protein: CASRMDRGRNYGYTF.

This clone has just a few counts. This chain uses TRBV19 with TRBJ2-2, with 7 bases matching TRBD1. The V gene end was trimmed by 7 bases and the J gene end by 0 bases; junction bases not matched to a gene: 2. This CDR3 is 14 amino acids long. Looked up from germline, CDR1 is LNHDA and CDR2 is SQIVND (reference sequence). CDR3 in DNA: TGTGCCAGTAAGGGGACAGCGAACACCGGGGAGCTGTTTTTT. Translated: CASKGTANTGELFF.

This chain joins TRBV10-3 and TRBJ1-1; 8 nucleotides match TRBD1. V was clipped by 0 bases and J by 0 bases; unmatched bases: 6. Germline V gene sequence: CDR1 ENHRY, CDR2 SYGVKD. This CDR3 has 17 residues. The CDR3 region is CAISESQGARMNTEAFF. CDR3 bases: TGTGCCATCAGTGAGTCCCAGGGGGCGCGGATGAACACTGAAGCTTTCTTT.

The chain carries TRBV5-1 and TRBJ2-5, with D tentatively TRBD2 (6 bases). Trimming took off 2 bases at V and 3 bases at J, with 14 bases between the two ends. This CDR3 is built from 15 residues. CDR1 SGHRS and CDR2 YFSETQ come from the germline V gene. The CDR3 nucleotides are TGCGCCAGCAGCTTCTGGGGAGGTGGAGAAGAGACCCAGTACTTC. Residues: CASSFWGGGEETQYF.

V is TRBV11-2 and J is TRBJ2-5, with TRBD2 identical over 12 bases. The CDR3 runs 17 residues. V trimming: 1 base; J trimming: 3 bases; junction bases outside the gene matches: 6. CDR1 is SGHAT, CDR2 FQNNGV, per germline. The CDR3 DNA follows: TGTGCCAGCAGCTTAGGCTGGCGACTAGCGGGGGAAGAGACCCAGTACTTC. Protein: CASSLGWRLAGEETQYF.

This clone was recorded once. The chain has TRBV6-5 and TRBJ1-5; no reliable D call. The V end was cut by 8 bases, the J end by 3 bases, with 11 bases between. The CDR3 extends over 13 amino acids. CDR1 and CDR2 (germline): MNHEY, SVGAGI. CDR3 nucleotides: TGTGCCAGCGCGGGGTCCTTCAATCAGCCCCAGCATTTT. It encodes CASAGSFNQPQHF.

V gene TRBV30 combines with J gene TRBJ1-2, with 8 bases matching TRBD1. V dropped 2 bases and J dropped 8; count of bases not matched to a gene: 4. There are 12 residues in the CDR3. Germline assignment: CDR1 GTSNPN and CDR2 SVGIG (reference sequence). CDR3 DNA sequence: TGTGCCTGGAGTACAGGGGGAGGAGGCTACACCTTC. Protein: CAWSTGGGGYTF.

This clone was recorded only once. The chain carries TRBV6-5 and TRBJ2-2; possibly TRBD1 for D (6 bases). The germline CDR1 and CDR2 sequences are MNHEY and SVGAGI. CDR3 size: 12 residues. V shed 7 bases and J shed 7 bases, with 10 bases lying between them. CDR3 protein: CASIGGRGELFF. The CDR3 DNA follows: TGTGCCAGCATTGGGGGCCGCGGGGAGCTGTTTTTT.

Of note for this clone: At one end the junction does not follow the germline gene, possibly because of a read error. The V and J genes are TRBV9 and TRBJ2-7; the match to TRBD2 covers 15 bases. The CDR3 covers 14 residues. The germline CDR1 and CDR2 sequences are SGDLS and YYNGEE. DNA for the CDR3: TGTGCCAGCAGCGCAGGACTAGCGGGGGGGCCATCAGGCTTC. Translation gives CASSAGLAGGPSGF.

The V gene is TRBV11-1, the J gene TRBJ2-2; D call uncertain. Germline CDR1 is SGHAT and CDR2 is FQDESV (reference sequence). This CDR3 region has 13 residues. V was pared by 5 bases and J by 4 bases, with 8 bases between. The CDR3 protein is CASSPIATGELFF. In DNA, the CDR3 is TGTGCCAGCAGCCCTATAGCCACCGGGGAGCTGTTTTTT. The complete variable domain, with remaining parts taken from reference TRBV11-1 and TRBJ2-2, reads EAEVAQSPRYKITEKSQAVAFWCDPISGHATLYWYRQILGQGPELLVQFQDESVVDDSQLPKDRFSAERLKGVDSTLKIQPAELGDSAMYLCASSPIATGELFFGEGSRLTVL.

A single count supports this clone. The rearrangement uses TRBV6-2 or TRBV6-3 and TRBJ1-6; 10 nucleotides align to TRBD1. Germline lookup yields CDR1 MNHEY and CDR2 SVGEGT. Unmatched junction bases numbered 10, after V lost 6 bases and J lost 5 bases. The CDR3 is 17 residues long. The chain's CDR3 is CASSQDRDRGHNSPLHF. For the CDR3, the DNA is TGTGCCAGCAGCCAAGACCGGGACAGGGGTCATAATTCACCCCTCCACTTT.